A single sample is the source of the 18 T cell receptor beta chains below, sequenced in a study of T-cell memory formation after mild COVID-19. Each CDR3 protein is one row after TCRdb ran MiXCR on the 5' RACE reads. This sample has about 200,000 distinct CDR3 sequences, with roughly 17% found just once. What was sequenced was PBMCs or a T cell subset sorted from them (not recorded which). The receptors derive from an adult woman who had mild COVID-19 (a few samples of this study predate the infection). Cell type and time point are not known.

This clonotype has a handful of counts. The chain is built from TRBV5-5 and TRBJ2-2; D unresolved. This CDR3 is 13 amino acids long. Germline-derived CDR1 and CDR2 are SGHKS and YYEKEE (reference sequence). Trimming stripped 0 bases from V and 6 bases from J, with 6 bases between. CDR3 sequence reads: CASSLVVPGELFF. CDR3 nucleotide sequence: TGTGCCAGCAGCTTGGTGGTTCCCGGGGAGCTGTTTTTT.

This chain connects TRBV5-1 to TRBJ1-2; D is unresolved. CDR1 is SGHRS, CDR2 YFSETQ, per germline. V lost 0 bases and J 4 bases, leaving 10 bases between the germline ends. The CDR3 consists of 14 residues. CDR3: CASSLGSGFYGYTF. The CDR3 region has the DNA TGCGCCAGCAGCTTGGGTTCGGGCTTCTATGGCTACACCTTC.

The sample holds a few counts of this clonotype. V is TRBV11-3 and J is TRBJ2-2; D is perhaps TRBD2 (6 bases). V was pared by 4 bases and J by 1 base, with 19 bases between. The CDR3 is made up of 18 amino acids. The germline CDR1 and CDR2 sequences are SGHNT and YENEEA. In nucleotides, the CDR3 is TGTGCCAGCAGCTCCCGAGGGCGTGGGGGAGGGAACACCGGGGAGCTGTTTTTT. It codes for CASSSRGRGGGNTGELFF.

This clonotype has a count of ten or more. The rearrangement links TRBV2 to TRBJ2-1; tentatively, D is TRBD1 (5 bases). There are 14 residues in the CDR3. V lost 3 bases, J lost 6 bases, and 12 bases lay in between. Germline CDR1 and CDR2: SNHLY and FYNNEI. The CDR3, as DNA: TGTGCCAGCAGTGATCGACAGCATAGCAATGAGCAGTTCTTC. The encoded protein is CASSDRQHSNEQFF. Full variable domain (missing parts from reference TRBV2 and TRBJ2-1): EPEVTQTPSHQVTQMGQEVILRCVPISNHLYFYWYRQILGQKVEFLVSFYNNEISEKSEIFDDQFSVERPDGSNFTLKIRSTKLEDSAMYFCASSDRQHSNEQFFGPGTRLTVL.

In its sample, this clonotype was seen a few times. The rearrangement joins TRBV20-1 to TRBJ2-1; D remains ambiguous. Trimming pared 6 bases from V and 2 bases from J, leaving 14 bases between. Germline CDR1 and CDR2: DFQATT and SNEGSKA (reference sequence). CDR3 length equals 14 residues. The CDR3 DNA sequence: TGCAGTGCCCTCCCAGAGACCGCCTACAATGAGCAGTTCTTC. Its protein product is CSALPETAYNEQFF.

This clonotype was recorded a few times. This sequence joins TRBV12-3 or TRBV12-4 and TRBJ2-7; D is ambiguous. The CDR3 sequence is 11 residues long. The ends were cut back, 7 bases at V and 0 bases at J, with 4 bases in the middle. The CDR3: CASTGSYEQYF. The DNA of the CDR3 is TGTGCCAGCACAGGCTCCTACGAGCAGTACTTC.

The chain joins TRBV7-2 to TRBJ2-7; D is unclear. Germline V gene lookup returns CDR1 SGHTA and CDR2 FQGNSA. This CDR3 has 13 residues. V was pared by 2 bases and J by 5 bases, with 10 bases between. The CDR3 loop reads CASSLSGFDEQYF. CDR3 sequence (DNA): TGTGCCAGCAGCTTAAGTGGGTTCGACGAGCAGTACTTC. The full variable domain, completed using reference TRBV7-2 and TRBJ2-7, is GAGVSQSPSNKVTEKGKDVELRCDPISGHTALYWYRQSLGQGLEFLIYFQGNSAPDKSGLPSDRFSAERTGGSVSTLTIQRTQQEDSAVYLCASSLSGFDEQYFGPGTRLTVT.

The rearrangement links TRBV29-1 to TRBJ2-3, with 7 bases lining up with TRBD1. The CDR3 runs 14 residues. Trimming removed 0 bases from V and 8 bases from J; junction bases left unmatched: 8. Germline V gene sequence: CDR1 SQVTM, CDR2 ANQGSEA. CDR3 nucleotides: TGCAGCGTTGAAGATCAAGTCCCAGGGGGTACGCAGTATTTT. Its protein product is CSVEDQVPGGTQYF.

V is TRBV12-3 or TRBV12-4 and J is TRBJ1-2; D is unclear. CDR3 size: 15 residues. Trimming shortened V by 6 bases and J by 4 bases, and 18 bases separated the two germline ends. In DNA form, the CDR3 reads TGTGCCAGCAGCGGGAGAACTAGGGTAGCCTATGGCTACACCTTC. Its protein product is CASSGRTRVAYGYTF.

This rearrangement joins TRBV20-1 to TRBJ2-1, with 10 bases aligning to TRBD1. Germline loops: CDR1 DFQATT, CDR2 SNEGSKA (reference sequence). This CDR3 contains 18 residues. After removal of 2 bases from V and 2 bases from J, the junction contained 12 bases not matched to a gene. The CDR3: CSARSLQGGQGTYNEQFF. The CDR3 nucleotides are TGCAGTGCTAGATCCCTCCAGGGGGGACAGGGGACCTACAATGAGCAGTTCTTC.

This clonotype was detected only a few times. The chain carries TRBV29-1 and TRBJ2-7; no firm D call. V was trimmed by 5 bases and J by 4 bases, leaving 6 bases between them. The CDR3 spans 10 residues. Germline CDR1 reads SQVTM; CDR2 reads ANQGSEA. CDR3 loop: CSVQDYEQYF. Here the CDR3 DNA reads TGCAGCGTTCAGGATTACGAGCAGTACTTC.

The chain links TRBV6-5 to TRBJ2-7; tentative D call: TRBD1 (6 bases). This CDR3 region has 16 residues. Per germline, CDR1 MNHEY and CDR2 SVGAGI. With 0 bases removed from V and 3 bases from J, the gap between germline ends came to 15 bases. The CDR3 sequence: CASSYSPGTPNYEQYF. The CDR3 DNA follows: TGTGCCAGCAGTTACTCACCCGGGACACCTAACTACGAGCAGTACTTC.

This clonotype appeared a few times. V gene TRBV5-4 combines with J gene TRBJ1-2, with 10 bases lining up with TRBD1. The CDR3 is 13 amino acids. Trimming took 4 bases from V and 8 from J; bases not matched to a gene: 5. In germline, CDR1 is SGHNT, CDR2 YYREEE (reference sequence). In DNA form, the CDR3 reads TGTGCCAGCAGCCGGGGACAGGGGAGCGGCTACACCTTC. Translation: CASSRGQGSGYTF.

This clonotype was recorded a few times. The V call is TRBV11-2, the J call TRBJ2-1, with D perhaps matching TRBD2 (5 bases). The germline V gene encodes CDR1 SGHAT and CDR2 FQNNGV. Deletions cut 2 bases from V and 10 bases from J, with 15 bases between. This CDR3 contains 14 residues. DNA for the CDR3: TGTGCCAGCAGCTTAATCGTAGACTCGGGGGAGCAGTTCTTC. Its translation: CASSLIVDSGEQFF. The variable domain in full, with the rest retrieved from reference TRBV11-2 and TRBJ2-1, is EAGVAQSPRYKIIEKRQSVAFWCNPISGHATLYWYQQILGQGPKLLIQFQNNGVVDDSQLPKDRFSAERLKGVDSTLKIQPAKLEDSAVYLCASSLIVDSGEQFFGPGTRLTVL.

The chain couples TRBV20-1 to TRBJ2-1, with a weak D call TRBD2 (5 bases). The CDR3 length is 14 residues. Germline CDR1 reads DFQATT; CDR2 reads SNEGSKA (reference sequence). Trimming removed 3 bases from V and 5 bases from J, with 14 bases in between. The CDR3 nucleotides read TGCAGTGCTAGCCGGGGAGCTTATGACAATGAGCAGTTCTTC. It encodes CSASRGAYDNEQFF.

This clonotype was detected a few times. V usage is TRBV5-1 and J usage is TRBJ2-1; D uncertain. Deletions cut 0 bases from V and 9 bases from J, with 7 bases between. Germline CDR1 SGHRS, CDR2 YFSETQ. This CDR3 is 12 amino acids long. CDR3 sequence: CASSLALSEQFF. The CDR3 bases are TGCGCCAGCAGCTTGGCCCTAAGTGAGCAGTTCTTC.

The chain is built from TRBV20-1 and TRBJ2-5, with 10 positions matching TRBD2. The length of the CDR3 is 15 residues. J was trimmed by 5 bases and V by 2 bases; bases with no gene match: 8. Germline V gives CDR1 DFQATT, CDR2 SNEGSKA (reference sequence). The CDR3 coding sequence is TGCAGTGCTAGACGCCCTAGCGGGAGTCTGGAGACCCAGTACTTC. The encoded protein is CSARRPSGSLETQYF.

V is TRBV7-3 and J is TRBJ2-2; TRBD2 aligns across 10 bases. The junction had 8 bases not matched to a gene; V was cut back by 1 base and J by 6 bases. Germline assignment: CDR1 SGHTA and CDR2 FQGTGA. This CDR3 is built from 17 residues. CDR3 protein: CASSLRAGGPSPGELFF. In nucleotides, the CDR3 is TGTGCCAGCAGCTTAAGAGCGGGGGGGCCAAGTCCCGGGGAGCTGTTTTTT.